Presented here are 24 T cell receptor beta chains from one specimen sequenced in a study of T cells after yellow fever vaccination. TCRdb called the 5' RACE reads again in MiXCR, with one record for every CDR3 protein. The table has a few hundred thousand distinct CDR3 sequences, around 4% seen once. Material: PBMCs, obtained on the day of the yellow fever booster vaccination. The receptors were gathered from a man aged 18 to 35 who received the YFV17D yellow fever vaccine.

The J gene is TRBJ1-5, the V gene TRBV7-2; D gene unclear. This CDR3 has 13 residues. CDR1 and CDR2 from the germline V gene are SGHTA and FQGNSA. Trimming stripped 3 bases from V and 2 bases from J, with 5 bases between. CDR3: CASSFYGNQPQHF. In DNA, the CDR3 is TGTGCCAGCAGCTTTTATGGCAATCAGCCCCAGCATTTT.

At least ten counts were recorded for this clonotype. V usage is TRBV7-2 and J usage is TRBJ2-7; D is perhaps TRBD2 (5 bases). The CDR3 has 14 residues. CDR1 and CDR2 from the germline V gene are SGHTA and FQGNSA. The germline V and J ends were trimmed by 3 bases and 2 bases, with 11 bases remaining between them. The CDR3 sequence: CASSFLAGPYEQYF. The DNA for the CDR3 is TGTGCCAGCAGCTTTCTAGCAGGTCCCTACGAGCAGTACTTC.

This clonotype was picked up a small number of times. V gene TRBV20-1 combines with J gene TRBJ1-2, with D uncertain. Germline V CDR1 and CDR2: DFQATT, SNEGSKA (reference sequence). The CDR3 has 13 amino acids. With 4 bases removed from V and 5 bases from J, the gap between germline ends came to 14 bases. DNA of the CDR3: TGCAGTGCTAAGGACGGGGTTGGGTATGGCTACACCTTC. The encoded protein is CSAKDGVGYGYTF.

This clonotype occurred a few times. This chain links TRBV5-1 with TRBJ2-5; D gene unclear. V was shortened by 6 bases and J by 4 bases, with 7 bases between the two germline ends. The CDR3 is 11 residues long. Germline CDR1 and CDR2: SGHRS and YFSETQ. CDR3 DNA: TGCGCCAGCATCGGTCGAGAGACCCAGTACTTC. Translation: CASIGRETQYF. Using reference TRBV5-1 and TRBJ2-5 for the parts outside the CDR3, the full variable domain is KAGVTQTPRYLIKTRGQQVTLSCSPISGHRSVSWYQQTPGQGLQFLFEYFSETQRNKGNFPGRFSGRQFSNSRSEMNVSTLELGDSALYLCASIGRETQYFGPGTRLLVL.

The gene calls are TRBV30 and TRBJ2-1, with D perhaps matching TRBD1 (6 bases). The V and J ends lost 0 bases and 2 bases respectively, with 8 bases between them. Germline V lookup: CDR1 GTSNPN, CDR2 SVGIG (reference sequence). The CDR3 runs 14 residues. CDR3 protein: CAWSVRGAYNEQFF. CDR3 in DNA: TGTGCCTGGAGTGTCAGGGGCGCCTACAATGAGCAGTTCTTC.

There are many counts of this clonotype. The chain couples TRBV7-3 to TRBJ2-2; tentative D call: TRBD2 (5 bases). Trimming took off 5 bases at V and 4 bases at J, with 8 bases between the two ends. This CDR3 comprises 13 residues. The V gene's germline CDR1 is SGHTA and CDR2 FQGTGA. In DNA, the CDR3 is TGTGCCAGCAGCGCCCGGGGCACCGGGGAGCTGTTTTTT. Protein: CASSARGTGELFF.

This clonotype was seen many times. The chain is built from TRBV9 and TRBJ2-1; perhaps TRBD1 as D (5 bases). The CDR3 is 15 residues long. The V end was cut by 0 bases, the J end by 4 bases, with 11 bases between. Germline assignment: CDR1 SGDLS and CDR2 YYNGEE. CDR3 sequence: CASSVGGRIYNEQFF. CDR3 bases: TGTGCCAGCAGCGTAGGGGGCAGAATTTACAATGAGCAGTTCTTC. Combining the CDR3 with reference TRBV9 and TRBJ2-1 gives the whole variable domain DSGVTQTPKHLITATGQRVTLRCSPRSGDLSVYWYQQSLDQGLQFLIQYYNGEERAKGNILERFSAQQFPDLHSELNLSSLELGDSALYFCASSVGGRIYNEQFFGPGTRLTVL.

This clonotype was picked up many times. For the CDR3, the DNA is TGCGCCAGCAGCTCGGGACAGCCCAATCAGCCCCAGCATTTT. It is translated as CASSSGQPNQPQHF. J is TRBJ1-5 and V is TRBV5-1; 7 positions match TRBD1. The CDR3 has 14 residues. Germline V gene data show CDR1 as SGHRS and CDR2 as YFSETQ. Trimming cost V 3 bases and J 3 bases; bases outside gene matches: 3.

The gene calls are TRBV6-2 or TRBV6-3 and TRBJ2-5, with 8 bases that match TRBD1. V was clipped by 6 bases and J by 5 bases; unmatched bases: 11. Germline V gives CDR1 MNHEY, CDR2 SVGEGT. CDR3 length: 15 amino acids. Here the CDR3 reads CASRFLTGGVETQYF. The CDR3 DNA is TGTGCCAGCAGATTCCTCACAGGGGGTGTGGAGACCCAGTACTTC.

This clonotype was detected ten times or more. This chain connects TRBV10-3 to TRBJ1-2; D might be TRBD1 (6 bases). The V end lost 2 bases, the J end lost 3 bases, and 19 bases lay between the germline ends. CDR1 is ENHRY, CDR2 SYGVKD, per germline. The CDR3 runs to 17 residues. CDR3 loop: CAISEAYPDSLHYGYTF. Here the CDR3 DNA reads TGTGCCATCAGTGAGGCATATCCGGACAGCCTACACTATGGCTACACCTTC.

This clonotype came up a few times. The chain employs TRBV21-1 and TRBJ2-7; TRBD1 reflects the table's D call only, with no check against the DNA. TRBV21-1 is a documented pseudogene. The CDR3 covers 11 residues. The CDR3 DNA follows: TGTGCCCCCCACCCCCGTTTCGAGCAGTACGTC. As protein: CAPHPRFEQYV.

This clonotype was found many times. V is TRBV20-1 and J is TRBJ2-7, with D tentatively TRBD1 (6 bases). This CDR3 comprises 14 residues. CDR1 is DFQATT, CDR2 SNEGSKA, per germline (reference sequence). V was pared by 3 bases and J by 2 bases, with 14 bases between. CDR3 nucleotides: TGCAGTGCTAGTGGTACAGGGCTTACCTACGAGCAGTACTTC. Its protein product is CSASGTGLTYEQYF.

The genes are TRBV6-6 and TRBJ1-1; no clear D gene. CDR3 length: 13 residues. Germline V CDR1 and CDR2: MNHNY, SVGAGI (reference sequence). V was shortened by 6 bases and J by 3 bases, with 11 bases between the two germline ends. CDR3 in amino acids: CASSQIRYTEAFF. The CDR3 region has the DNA TGTGCCAGCAGCCAGATTCGGTACACTGAAGCTTTCTTT.

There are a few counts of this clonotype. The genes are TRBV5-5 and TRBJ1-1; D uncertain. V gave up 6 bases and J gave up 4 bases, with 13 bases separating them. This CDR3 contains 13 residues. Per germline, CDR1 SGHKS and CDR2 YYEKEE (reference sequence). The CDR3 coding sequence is TGTGCCAGCATAAGAGGTGGATTCACTGAAGCTTTCTTT. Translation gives CASIRGGFTEAFF.

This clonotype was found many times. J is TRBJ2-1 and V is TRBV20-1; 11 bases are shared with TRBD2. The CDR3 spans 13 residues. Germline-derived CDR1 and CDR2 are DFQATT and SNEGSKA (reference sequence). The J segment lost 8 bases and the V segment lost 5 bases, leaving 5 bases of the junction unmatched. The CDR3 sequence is CSAVAGGRDEQFF. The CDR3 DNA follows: TGCAGTGCTGTAGCGGGGGGGCGAGATGAGCAGTTCTTC.

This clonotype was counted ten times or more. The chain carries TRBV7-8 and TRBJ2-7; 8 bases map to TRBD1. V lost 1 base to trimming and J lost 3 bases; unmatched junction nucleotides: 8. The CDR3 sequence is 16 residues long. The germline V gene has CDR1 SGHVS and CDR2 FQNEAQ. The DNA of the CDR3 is TGTGCCAGCAGCTTAGTGTCAGGGGGCAGCGTCTACGAGCAGTACTTC. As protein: CASSLVSGGSVYEQYF.

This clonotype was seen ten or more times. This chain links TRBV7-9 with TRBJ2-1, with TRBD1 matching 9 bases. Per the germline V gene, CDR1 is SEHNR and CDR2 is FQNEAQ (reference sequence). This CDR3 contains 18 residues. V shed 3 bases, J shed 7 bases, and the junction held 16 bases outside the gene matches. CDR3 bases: TGTGCCAGCAGCTTGGCCCCACAGGGGGCAAGTCGGGGGAATGAGCAGTTCTTC. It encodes CASSLAPQGASRGNEQFF. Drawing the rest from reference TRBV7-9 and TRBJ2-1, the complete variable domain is DTGVSQNPRHKITKRGQNVTFRCDPISEHNRLYWYRQTLGQGPEFLTYFQNEAQLEKSRLLSDRFSAERPKGSFSTLEIQRTEQGDSAMYLCASSLAPQGASRGNEQFFGPGTRLTVL.

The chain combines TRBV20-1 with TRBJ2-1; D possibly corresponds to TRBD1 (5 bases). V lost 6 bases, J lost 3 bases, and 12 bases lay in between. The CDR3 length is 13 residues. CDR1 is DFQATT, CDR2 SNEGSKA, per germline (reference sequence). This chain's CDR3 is CSASQDSYNEQFF. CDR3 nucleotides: TGCAGTGCATCCCAAGACAGCTACAATGAGCAGTTCTTC.

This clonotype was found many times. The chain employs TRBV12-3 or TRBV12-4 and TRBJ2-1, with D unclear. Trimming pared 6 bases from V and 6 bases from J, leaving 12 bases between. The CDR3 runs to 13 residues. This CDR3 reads CASSPKVPNEQFF. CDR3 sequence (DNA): TGTGCCAGCAGCCCGAAGGTCCCCAATGAGCAGTTCTTC.

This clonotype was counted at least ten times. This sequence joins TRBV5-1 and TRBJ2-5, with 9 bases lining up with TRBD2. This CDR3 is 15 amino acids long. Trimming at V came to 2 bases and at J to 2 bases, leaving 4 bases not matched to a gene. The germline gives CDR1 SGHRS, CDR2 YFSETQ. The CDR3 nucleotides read TGCGCCAGCAGCTTCAGCGGGGGGTCTCAAGAGACCCAGTACTTC. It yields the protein CASSFSGGSQETQYF.

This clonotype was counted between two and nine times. The CDR3 region has the DNA TGTGCCAGCAGCAGGGGGCAGGAGAGTGAAAAACTGTTTTTT. Translating it yields CASSRGQESEKLFF. V gene TRBV6-5 combines with J gene TRBJ1-4, with 8 bases identical to TRBD1. Unmatched junction bases numbered 7, after V lost 6 bases and J lost 7 bases. Germline CDR1 is MNHEY and CDR2 is SVGAGI. The CDR3 runs to 14 residues.

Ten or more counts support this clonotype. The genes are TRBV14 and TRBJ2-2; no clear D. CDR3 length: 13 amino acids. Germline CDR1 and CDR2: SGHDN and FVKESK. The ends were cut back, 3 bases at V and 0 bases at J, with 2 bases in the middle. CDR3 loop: CASSQSNTGELFF. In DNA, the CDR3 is TGTGCCAGCAGCCAGTCGAACACCGGGGAGCTGTTTTTT. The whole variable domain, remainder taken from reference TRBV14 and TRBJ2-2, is EAGVTQFPSHSVIEKGQTVTLRCDPISGHDNLYWYRRVMGKEIKFLLHFVKESKQDESGMPNNRFLAERTGGTYSTLKVQPAELEDSGVYFCASSQSNTGELFFGEGSRLTVL.

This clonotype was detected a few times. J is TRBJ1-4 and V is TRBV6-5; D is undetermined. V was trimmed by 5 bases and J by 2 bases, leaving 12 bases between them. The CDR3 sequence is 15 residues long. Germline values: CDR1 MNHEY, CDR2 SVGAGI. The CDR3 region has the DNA TGTGCCAGCAGTCCTCTCTCGGGGACTAATGAAAAACTGTTTTTT. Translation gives CASSPLSGTNEKLFF.

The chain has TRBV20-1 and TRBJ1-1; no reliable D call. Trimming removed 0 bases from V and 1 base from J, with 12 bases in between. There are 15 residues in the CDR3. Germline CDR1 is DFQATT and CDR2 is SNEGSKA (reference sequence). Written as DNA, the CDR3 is TGCAGTGCTAGAGAGCCCCGACGGACGAACACTGAAGCTTTCTTT. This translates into CSAREPRRTNTEAFF.